This T cell receptor (beta chain) was observed in a study of cytomegalovirus exposure and HLA in healthy donors. As for the study in general: Assignment to the Caucasian-associated ancestry cluster applied to more than 75% of the roughly 420 genotyped donors.

Study-level points and caveats: Later, TCR association rates were found to vary by HLA locus, highest for DRB1 and lowest for HLA-C. In vitro, three CMV-associated chains proved specific for CMV antigens.

This clone has just a few counts. Its antigen is currently unknown. V dropped 4 bases and J dropped 1; count of bases not matched to a gene: 12. This CDR3 is 19 amino acids long. CDR1 and CDR2 (germline): MGHRA, YSYEKL. The PCR made use of 60 Vbeta and 13 Jbeta primers. Profiling relied on immunoSEQ multiplex PCR, and the TCRdb table lists in-frame clones only, not all of them. Seen here are approximately 140,000 clones, around three fifths observed once, and the top ten hold about 1.8%. Specimen: PBMCs. The TCR comes from a male donor in good health and CMV-seronegative. The genes are TRBV4-1 and TRBJ2-3; 12 bases are a match to TRBD1. CDR3 coding DNA: TGCGCCAGCAGCCCCAAGGGACAGGGGGCGGGGGTGGGCACAGATACGCAGTATTTT. Protein product: CASSPKGQGAGVGTDTQYF.